This TCR beta chain was identified in a study of PD-1 blockade in mismatch repair-deficient tumors. Sequenced by immunoSEQ multiplex PCR; TCRdb stores in-frame clones only, minus some. This sample has tens of thousands of clones, with around four fifths found just once. The germline gives CDR1 PRHDT, CDR2 FYEKMQ (reference sequence). The CDR3 loop spans 13 amino acids. Trimming took 5 bases from V and 4 from J, leaving 11 bases between them. V usage is TRBV13 and J usage is TRBJ1-2; D uncertain. The TCR sequence derives from an adult with mismatch repair-deficient cancer. The sequencing here drew on peripheral blood, taken 4 weeks after starting pembrolizumab. The CDR3 spells CASSADGIYGYTF. In nucleotides, the CDR3 is TGTGCCAGCAGCGCGGACGGGATCTATGGCTACACCTTC.